The T cell receptor (beta chain) under discussion was sequenced for a study of T cell changes during pregnancy in multiple sclerosis. This clone was seen only once. Profiled with immunoSEQ multiplex PCR; TCRdb holds only in-frame clones, not every one. Here the sample spans 85,000 to 120,000 clones, 85% to 95% being singletons. The input for sequencing was peripheral blood, taken after pregnancy. The TCR comes from a female donor with multiple sclerosis, enrolled in a pregnancy study.

For the CDR3, the DNA is TGTGCCAGCAAAGAACGGGAGGGGCTAGGTGAGCAGTTCTTC. It specifies CASKEREGLGEQFF. The gene calls are TRBV27 and TRBJ2-1; 8 positions match TRBD2. The CDR3 loop spans 14 amino acids. V shed 7 bases and J 9 bases; nucleotides not matched to a gene: 11. Germline CDR1 and CDR2: MNHEY and SMNVEV (reference sequence).